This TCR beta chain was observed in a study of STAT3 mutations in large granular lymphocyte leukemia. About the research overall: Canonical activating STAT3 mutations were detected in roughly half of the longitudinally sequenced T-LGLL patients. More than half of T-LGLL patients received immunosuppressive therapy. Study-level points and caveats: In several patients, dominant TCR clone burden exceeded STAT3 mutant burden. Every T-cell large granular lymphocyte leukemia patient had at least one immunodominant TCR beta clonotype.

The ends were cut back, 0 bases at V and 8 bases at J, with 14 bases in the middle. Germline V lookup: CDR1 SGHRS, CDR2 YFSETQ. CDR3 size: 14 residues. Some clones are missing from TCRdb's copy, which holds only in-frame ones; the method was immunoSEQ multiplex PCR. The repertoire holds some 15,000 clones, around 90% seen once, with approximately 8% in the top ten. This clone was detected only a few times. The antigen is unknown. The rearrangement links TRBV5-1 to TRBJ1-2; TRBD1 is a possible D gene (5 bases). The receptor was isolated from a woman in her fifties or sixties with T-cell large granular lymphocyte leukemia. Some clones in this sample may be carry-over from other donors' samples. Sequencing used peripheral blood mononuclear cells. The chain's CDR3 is CASSLAGGSRGYTF. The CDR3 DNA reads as TGCGCCAGCAGCTTGGCTGGGGGTTCACGAGGCTACACCTTC.